The present TCR beta chain was sequenced within a study of shared clonotypes between healthy human individuals. Trimming took 3 bases from V and 0 from J, leaving 6 bases between them. This CDR3 comprises 14 residues. The germline CDR1 and CDR2 sequences are LNHDA and SQIVND (reference sequence). General study points: Estimated richness values were generally larger in naive subsets than in memory subsets.

Assay: immunoSEQ multiplex PCR; the TCRdb copy retains only in-frame clones and omits some. The sample has about 820,000 clones, nearly 95% seen once; the top ten hold around 24%. CD8 cells regarded as naive lacked CD45RO, were positively chosen for CCR7, and omitted terminally differentiated effector memory CD45RA+ cells. A note on this clone: Its matching antigen is unknown.

Sequencing was carried out using naive CD8+ T cells sorted from blood. This clonotype was sampled from a man aged 30 to 45 in good health. The chain links TRBV19 to TRBJ1-3; D is uncertain. The CDR3 coding sequence is TGTGCCAGTAGTATGTTCGGCTCTGGAAACACCATATATTTT. This codes for CASSMFGSGNTIYF.